A selection of T cell receptor beta chains follows, all from one sample in a study of OX40 agonist ivuxolimab in advanced cancers. Profiling relied on immunoSEQ multiplex PCR, and the TCRdb table lists in-frame clones only, not all of them. The sample includes some 97,000 clones, about nine tenths of them seen just once. This material consisted of CD4+ or CD8+ T cells sorted from blood, taken in a trial of the OX40 agonist ivuxolimab. Every receptor here comes from an adult with an advanced solid tumor such as melanoma, head and neck, liver or kidney cancer. Each CDR3 is given with its conserved first and last residue. D genes are given only for firm matches.

TRBD1,TRBJ1-5,TRBV30,CAWARTGGIQPQHF
TRBD2,TRBJ2-2,TRBV4-2,CASGGEAIAGRTGELFF
.,TRBJ1-1,TRBV15,CATSTADRRLGDTEAFF
.,TRBJ2-3,TRBV11-3,CASSLRATDTQYF
.,TRBJ2-3,TRBV11-2,CASSLVGGSGTDTQYF
.,TRBJ2-1,TRBV28,CASQMSNEQFF
TRBD1,TRBJ1-3,TRBV9,CASSGGQGRSGNTIYF
TRBD1,TRBJ2-7,TRBV27,CASSEKGAWSSYEQYF
TRBD1,TRBJ1-4,TRBV7-2,CASSLPNRGDEKLFF
TRBD1,TRBJ2-1,TRBV15,CATSGGQGRNEQFF
TRBD1,TRBJ1-2,TRBV19,CASSRGTGGALYGYTF
.,TRBJ1-2,TRBV6-1,CTSSEDYGYTF
TRBD1,TRBJ1-5,TRBV7-8,CASSPTGYSNQPQHF
.,TRBJ2-7,TRBV6-1,CASNRNYEQYF
.,TRBJ1-2,TRBV5-1,CASSSGDQTYGYTF
TRBD1,TRBJ1-1,TRBV4-2,CASSLLPGQGEAFF
TRBD1,TRBJ1-5,TRBV29-1,CSVADRGNNQPQHF
.,TRBJ1-4,TRBV5-1,CASSLAQAGEKLFF
.,TRBJ1-2,TRBV29-1,CSVEGPGNYGYTF
.,TRBJ2-1,TRBV7-6,CASSPLGGFTYNEQFF
TRBD2,TRBJ2-3,TRBV7-8,CASSLGLAGTDTQYF
TRBD1,TRBJ1-1,TRBV6-1,CASSLDRGRTEAFF
TRBD2,TRBJ2-1,TRBV6-1,CATLGLNYNEQFF
TRBD1,TRBJ2-2,TRBV5-1,CASSLVWSGGALAGELFF
.,TRBJ2-7,TRBV7-9,CASSLSLADYEQYF
.,TRBJ2-1,TRBV5-1,CASSAGRYNEQFF
TRBD2,TRBJ2-3,TRBV19,CASSIVAGGLRDTQYF
TRBD1,TRBJ2-3,TRBV29-1,CSVVRTGARTDTQYF
TRBD1,TRBJ1-3,TRBV5-1,CASSAGQGVSGNTIYF
TRBD2,TRBJ2-1,TRBV2,CASRGISGTSGRNEQFF
.,TRBJ2-2,TRBV6-4,CASSLSFPGGELFF
.,TRBJ2-5,TRBV2,CASLTGGLRETQYF
.,TRBJ1-3,TRBV27,CASSPIPFRTAFDNTIYF
TRBD1,TRBJ1-5,TRBV2,CASSDNRGLSQPQHF
.,TRBJ2-2,TRBV6-4,CASSAQGSTGELFF
TRBD1,TRBJ1-4,TRBV5-4,CASSPGGGQGTEKLFF
.,TRBJ2-2,TRBV6-1,CASSELTGSTGELFF
TRBD2,TRBJ2-5,TRBV5-3,CARSFASGSEETQYF
.,TRBJ2-7,TRBV6-1,CASSDRWGGIERSYEQYF
TRBD1,TRBJ1-1,TRBV28,CASSPSGQGARETEAFF
TRBD1,TRBJ2-1,TRBV29-1,CSATTGVNEQFF
TRBD1,TRBJ1-4,TRBV11-2,CASSPRTGNNEKLFF
.,TRBJ1-4,TRBV6-1,CASNFYLSTNEKLFF
.,TRBJ1-1,TRBV9,CASSATSARSEAFF
.,TRBJ1-5,TRBV4-2,CASSQGSPGGNQPQHF
.,TRBJ2-4,TRBV10-3,CAISDRGGRGAKNIQYF
.,TRBJ2-3,TRBV11-3,CASSPLKNTQYF
.,TRBJ1-5,TRBV19,CASNELAGNQPQHF
.,TRBJ2-3,TRBV29-1,CSGGGRGISDTQYF
.,TRBJ1-1,TRBV5-1,CASSPGNTEAFF
TRBD1,TRBJ2-5,TRBV10-1,CASRGDRGQETQYF
.,TRBJ2-5,TRBV10-3,CAISDLRAGVETQYF
TRBD2,TRBJ2-1,TRBV28,CASSSAGLAGVNEQFF
.,TRBJ2-2,TRBV27,CASPRTEKNTGELFF
.,TRBJ1-2,TRBV5-1,CASTPGSEPSHYGYTF